Each of the 19 T cell receptor beta chains below was sequenced from the same sample in a study of neurological immune-mediated disorders. TCRdb itself ran the 5' RACE reads through MiXCR, one entry per CDR3 protein. The sample records tens of thousands of distinct CDR3 sequences, roughly 9.8% being singletons. Time point given: longitudinal time-point 2. Sample: PBMCs. These receptors were taken from a man aged 25 to 40 in good health.

There are many counts of this clonotype. The chain carries TRBV29-1 and TRBJ2-5; D might be TRBD2 (5 bases). Trimming left V 8 bases short and J 2 bases short, with 9 bases between. The CDR3 loop spans 11 amino acids. Germline V gene lookup returns CDR1 SQVTM and CDR2 ANQGSEA. The CDR3 nucleotides read TGCAGCCTCGGGAATCAAGAGACCCAGTACTTC. It translates to CSLGNQETQYF.

This clonotype was counted many times. J is TRBJ2-3 and V is TRBV7-9; 13 bases are shared with TRBD2. The CDR3 has 17 amino acids. V dropped 4 bases and J dropped 6; count of bases not matched to a gene: 10. Germline CDR1 is SEHNR and CDR2 is FQNEAQ (reference sequence). This CDR3 reads CASSSSWTSGSADTQYF. The CDR3 DNA sequence: TGTGCCAGCAGCTCCTCATGGACTAGCGGGAGTGCGGATACGCAGTATTTT.

This clonotype showed up many times. This chain connects TRBV12-3 or TRBV12-4 to TRBJ2-1, with 9 bases that match TRBD2. After removal of 2 bases from V and 4 bases from J, the junction contained 3 bases not matched to a gene. CDR3 length equals 15 residues. CDR3 DNA sequence: TGTGCCAGCAGTTTAAAGAGCGGGGGGTACAATGAGCAGTTCTTC. This gives the protein CASSLKSGGYNEQFF.

This clonotype came up many times. The chain combines TRBV29-1 with TRBJ2-5, with D perhaps matching TRBD1 (5 bases). Per the germline V gene, CDR1 is SQVTM and CDR2 is ANQGSEA. Trimming took 8 bases from V and 5 from J, leaving 21 bases between them. This CDR3 is built from 14 residues. The CDR3 loop is CSSKGHPPEETQYF. CDR3 DNA: TGCAGCTCGAAGGGGCACCCCCCAGAGGAGACCCAGTACTTC.

The chain recombines TRBV5-1 with TRBJ2-7; the match to TRBD2 covers 9 bases. CDR3 length equals 17 residues. V was pared by 4 bases and J by 6 bases, with 17 bases of the junction left unmatched. Germline CDR1 SGHRS, CDR2 YFSETQ. CDR3 amino acids: CASSPGLATSASSEQYF. CDR3 bases: TGCGCCAGCAGCCCTGGACTAGCGACCAGTGCTTCGAGCGAGCAGTACTTC.

Concerning this clonotype itself: A much larger clone differs by one base, so this may be a read error. The rearrangement links TRBV6-6 to TRBJ2-3, with no clear D. The V gene's germline CDR1 is MNHNY and CDR2 SVGAGI (reference sequence). CDR3 size: 12 residues. CDR3: CASGPSLDTRYF. The CDR3 DNA reads as TGTGCCAGCGGCCCTAGTTTGGATACGCGGTATTTT.

With regard to this clonotype: Being one base from a much bigger clone, this may be a read error. This chain uses TRBV7-9 with TRBJ2-3, with D perhaps matching TRBD1 or TRBD2 (5 bases each). The CDR3 extends over 15 amino acids. Trimming shortened V by 7 bases and J by 2 bases, and 16 bases separated the two germline ends. CDR1 is SEHNR and CDR2 is FQNEAQ in the germline V gene (reference sequence). The CDR3 region is CASISGTVDTDTQYF. Written as DNA, the CDR3 is TGTGCCAGCATCTCCGGGACGGTGGACACAGATACGCAGTATTTT.

V usage is TRBV20-1 and J usage is TRBJ2-3; TRBD2 is a possible D gene (5 bases). Per the germline V gene, CDR1 is DFQATT and CDR2 is SNEGSKA (reference sequence). V was shortened by 1 base and J by 4 bases, with 15 bases between the two germline ends. The CDR3 is 15 residues long. CDR3 region: CSARGVEGDSDTQYF. As DNA, the CDR3 is TGCAGTGCTAGAGGCGTAGAGGGAGATTCAGATACGCAGTATTTT.

Many counts were recorded for this clonotype. V is TRBV20-1 and J is TRBJ1-6; 7 positions agree with TRBD1. Germline trimming cut 3 bases from V and 3 bases from J; bases unmatched to any gene: 5. Germline V gives CDR1 DFQATT, CDR2 SNEGSKA (reference sequence). This CDR3 is 15 amino acids long. This CDR3 is CSASPRTGYNSPLHF. CDR3 sequence (DNA): TGCAGTGCTAGCCCGCGGACAGGCTATAATTCACCCCTCCACTTT.

This clonotype was seen many times. The rearrangement links TRBV5-1 to TRBJ2-3, with D unresolved. Germline V gene sequence: CDR1 SGHRS, CDR2 YFSETQ. The CDR3 is made up of 12 amino acids. V lost 2 bases, J lost 0 bases, and 1 base lay in between. CDR3 amino acids: CASSLSTDTQYF. In nucleotides, the CDR3 is TGCGCCAGCAGCTTAAGCACAGATACGCAGTATTTT. Based on the CDR3 plus reference TRBV5-1 and TRBJ2-3, the full variable domain is KAGVTQTPRYLIKTRGQQVTLSCSPISGHRSVSWYQQTPGQGLQFLFEYFSETQRNKGNFPGRFSGRQFSNSRSEMNVSTLELGDSALYLCASSLSTDTQYFGPGTRLTVL.

This clonotype came up once. The germline gene is not matched at one end of the junction; a read error may be the cause. J is TRBJ2-2 and V is TRBV10-3, with TRBD1 identical over 7 bases. Germline V gene sequence: CDR1 ENHRY, CDR2 SYGVKD. The CDR3 contains 14 residues. CDR3 bases: TGTGCCTTCAGTCAGGGGGCGAACACCGGGGAGCTGTTTTTT. It is translated as CAFSQGANTGELFF.

In this sample, this clonotype turned up a few times. The chain is built from TRBV20-1 and TRBJ2-5, with 7 bases lining up with TRBD2. J was trimmed by 1 base and V by 0 bases; bases with no gene match: 5. Germline V gene sequence: CDR1 DFQATT, CDR2 SNEGSKA (reference sequence). This CDR3 is built from 15 residues. Here the CDR3 reads CSARDPTSVQETQYF. CDR3 sequence (DNA): TGCAGTGCTAGAGATCCCACTAGCGTCCAAGAGACCCAGTACTTC.

In DNA, the CDR3 is TGTGCCAGCAGCTTAAACATCTTGGGACTAGCCATTGACTACAATGAGCAGTTCTTC. It yields the protein CASSLNILGLAIDYNEQFF. The gene calls are TRBV7-9 and TRBJ2-1; the match to TRBD2 covers 9 bases. The CDR3 length is 19 residues. V shed 2 bases and J 3 bases; nucleotides not matched to a gene: 14. Germline V CDR1 and CDR2: SEHNR, FQNEAQ (reference sequence).

This clonotype was counted many times. The chain uses TRBV7-2 and TRBJ1-1, with unresolved D. Germline V lookup: CDR1 SGHTA, CDR2 FQGNSA. V was trimmed by 1 base and J by 0 bases, leaving 3 bases between them. The CDR3 covers 13 residues. The CDR3 DNA is TGTGCCAGCAGCTTAGTGATGAACACTGAAGCTTTCTTT. Protein: CASSLVMNTEAFF.

This chain links TRBV7-9 with TRBJ1-1; D is unclear. The CDR3 is made up of 13 amino acids. Trimming took 5 bases from V and 3 from J, leaving 10 bases between them. Germline CDR1 and CDR2: SEHNR and FQNEAQ (reference sequence). The CDR3 reads CASSPDSDTEAFF. The CDR3, as DNA: TGTGCCAGCAGCCCGGACTCGGACACTGAAGCTTTCTTT.

This clonotype was detected many times. This sequence joins TRBV5-1 and TRBJ2-6; the match to TRBD1 covers 9 bases. CDR3 length: 19 residues. Losses at the gene ends were 5 bases for V and 1 base for J; bases not matched to a gene: 13. The germline gives CDR1 SGHRS, CDR2 YFSETQ. CDR3 amino acids: CASRPFSGTGQSGANVLTF. CDR3 bases: TGCGCCAGCAGACCTTTCTCAGGGACAGGGCAGTCTGGGGCCAACGTCCTGACTTTC.

The chain employs TRBV7-2 and TRBJ1-2, with D tentatively TRBD1 (6 bases). The CDR3 totals 13 residues. V lost 4 bases and J lost 4, with 10 bases in between. From germline, CDR1 is SGHTA and CDR2 FQGNSA. CDR3 amino acids: CASSSRGAYGYTF. The CDR3 DNA sequence: TGTGCCAGCAGCTCCAGGGGAGCCTATGGCTACACCTTC.

Ten or more counts support this clonotype. The rearrangement uses TRBV9 and TRBJ2-2, with D possibly being TRBD1 (5 bases). The CDR3 runs 15 residues. The V gene's germline CDR1 is SGDLS and CDR2 YYNGEE. V was clipped by 3 bases and J by 1 base, with 10 bases between them. CDR3 coding DNA: TGTGCCAGCAGCGAGACAGATTGGAACACCGGGGAGCTGTTTTTT. Translated, it gives CASSETDWNTGELFF.

This clonotype occurred many times. The chain couples TRBV7-2 to TRBJ1-5, with D tentatively TRBD1 (5 bases). CDR1 SGHTA and CDR2 FQGNSA come from the germline V gene. Trimming took off 5 bases at V and 1 base at J, with 9 bases between the two ends. CDR3 length equals 14 residues. CDR3 bases: TGTGCCAGCAGCACGGGACTCAGCAATCAGCCCCAGCATTTT. It is translated as CASSTGLSNQPQHF.